The clone carrying this T cell receptor (beta chain) was seen once. The sample belongs to a study of blood T cell repertoires in COVID-19. Study context: Both acute and convalescent COVID-19 samples were obtained from the United States, Italy and Spain. Sources were T cells, B-cell-depleted T cells, or PBMCs; the material itself was cDNA or gDNA.

Original methodology: Using reference gene primer amplification, nucleated cell counts were estimated. The table came from immunoSEQ multiplex PCR; TCRdb's copy has only in-frame clones and leaves some out. V and J calls and clone size are those listed in that table; D and trimming were worked out from the DNA. This table has more than 250,000 clones, over 75% appearing once. V shed 5 bases and J shed 7 bases, with 17 bases lying between them. CDR3 length: 14 residues. Germline V gene data show CDR1 as SGHVS and CDR2 as FQNEAQ. Specimen: peripheral blood. This receptor was taken from a human donor in a cohort sampled during active COVID-19. The chain links TRBV7-8 to TRBJ1-2; D might be TRBD1 (5 bases). The CDR3 loop is CASSPSLGVLGYTF. As DNA, the CDR3 is TGTGCCAGCAGCCCAAGCTTAGGGGTGCTTGGCTACACCTTC.